This record concerns one T cell receptor (beta chain) sequence. Its antigen is currently unknown. Combining a sample-barcoded 5' primer with a J-beta primer mix, a second PCR ran for roughly 7 to 12 cycles. Each cDNA molecule was tagged by a template-switch adaptor with 12 random nucleotides. TCRdb re-analysed the 5' RACE reads in MiXCR, keeping a single row per CDR3 protein. This sample has some 1,500,000 distinct CDR3 sequences; approximately 42% occur once, and the top ten carry approximately 4.1%. This entry comes from a study of blood T cells in healthy people across ages. Overall study findings and caveats: Observed TCR beta diversity per million T cells went down as age went up. This fall followed a roughly linear course with age.

The V and J ends lost 5 bases and 7 bases respectively, with 14 bases between them. The CDR3 extends over 13 amino acids. In germline, CDR1 is SGHTA, CDR2 FQGTGA. The receptor's source is a woman between 18 and 29 years old in good health. The chain carries TRBV7-3 and TRBJ1-2; D is possibly TRBD1 (5 bases). The sequencing input was blood. The CDR3 protein is CASSPQGERGYTF. CDR3 bases: TGTGCCAGCAGCCCCCAAGGGGAGCGTGGCTACACCTTC.